This entry lists 32 T cell receptor beta chains sequenced from one sample in a study of cytomegalovirus exposure and HLA in healthy donors. The primer mix had 60 Vbeta and 13 Jbeta primers. Generated by immunoSEQ multiplex PCR, the TCRdb table keeps only in-frame clones and is missing some. The sample holds about 170,000 clones; around 72% are singletons and the top ten take 6% to 7.5%. Sequencing was done on a sample of PBMCs. These receptors all come from a man in his forties in good health and CMV-seropositive.

V is TRBV5-1 and J is TRBJ1-4; D might be TRBD1 (5 bases). The germline V gene encodes CDR1 SGHRS and CDR2 YFSETQ. The V end lost 6 bases, the J end lost 6 bases, and 15 bases lay between the germline ends. This CDR3 is built from 14 residues. CDR3 loop: CASTFRGSDEKLFF. The CDR3 DNA reads as TGCGCCAGCACTTTTAGGGGAAGCGATGAAAAACTGTTTTTT.

This clone has more than one count but fewer than ten. This sequence joins TRBV5-8 and TRBJ2-3, with D possibly being TRBD1 (6 bases). CDR3 size: 17 residues. The germline CDR1 and CDR2 sequences are SGHTS and YDEGEE. Deletions cut 5 bases from V and 0 bases from J, with 19 bases between. The CDR3 sequence: CASSWGRGRGSTDTQYF. Here the CDR3 DNA reads TGTGCCAGCAGTTGGGGCAGGGGAAGGGGTAGCACAGATACGCAGTATTTT.

This chain uses TRBV27 with TRBJ1-2, with D tentatively TRBD1 (5 bases). The CDR3 loop spans 13 amino acids. The V end lost 6 bases, the J end lost 3 bases, and 11 bases lay between the germline ends. Per germline, CDR1 MNHEY and CDR2 SMNVEV (reference sequence). The CDR3 spells CASRMSGDYGYTF. CDR3 nucleotide sequence: TGTGCCAGCAGAATGTCGGGGGACTATGGCTACACCTTC.

This clone was counted a few times. The CDR3 here is CASSWTGAGNQPQHF. In DNA, the CDR3 is TGTGCCAGCAGCTGGACAGGGGCCGGGAATCAGCCCCAGCATTTT. The chain joins TRBV27 to TRBJ1-5; TRBD1 matches at 9 bases. V shed 6 bases, J shed 4 bases, and the junction held 7 bases outside the gene matches. The V gene's germline CDR1 is MNHEY and CDR2 SMNVEV (reference sequence). The CDR3 contains 15 residues.

V and J are TRBV7-9 and TRBJ1-6; unclear D gene. Between the trimmed V and J ends, which lost 4 bases and 9 bases, there was a span of 19 bases. Germline V gene data show CDR1 as SEHNR and CDR2 as FQNEAQ (reference sequence). The length of the CDR3 is 16 residues. The CDR3 protein is CASSSNLRGSGSPLHF. The CDR3 DNA is TGTGCCAGCAGCTCCAACCTACGCGGGAGCGGTTCACCCCTCCACTTT. The full variable domain, rest sourced from reference TRBV7-9 and TRBJ1-6, is DTGVSQNPRHKITKRGQNVTFRCDPISEHNRLYWYRQTLGQGPEFLTYFQNEAQLEKSRLLSDRFSAERPKGSFSTLEIQRTEQGDSAMYLCASSSNLRGSGSPLHFGNGTRLTVT.

The chain recombines TRBV5-8 with TRBJ2-1; the D gene is possibly TRBD1 (5 bases). CDR1 and CDR2 (germline): SGHTS, YDEGEE. V was cut by 2 bases and J by 0 bases, with 9 bases left in between. CDR3 length: 15 amino acids. The DNA for the CDR3 is TGTGCCAGCAGCTTCAACAGGAACTCCTACAATGAGCAGTTCTTC. It codes for CASSFNRNSYNEQFF.

The chain is built from TRBV2 and TRBJ2-5, with D possibly being TRBD2 (7 bases). The V gene's germline CDR1 is SNHLY and CDR2 FYNNEI. Trimming cost V 7 bases and J 4 bases, with 10 bases left between them. The length of the CDR3 is 12 residues. The CDR3 reads CASKGEGETQYF. As DNA, the CDR3 is TGTGCCAGCAAGGGGGAGGGAGAGACCCAGTACTTC.

This chain uses TRBV7-6 with TRBJ1-1; D is ambiguous. The CDR3 extends over 13 amino acids. Per germline, CDR1 SGHVS and CDR2 FNYEAQ. V shed 4 bases and J shed 4 bases, with 10 bases lying between them. CDR3 loop: CASSSSLSTEAFF. For the CDR3, the DNA is TGTGCCAGCAGCTCCTCGTTGAGCACTGAAGCTTTCTTT.

The V gene is TRBV5-1, the J gene TRBJ2-5; 8 nucleotides agree with TRBD1. CDR1 and CDR2 (germline): SGHRS, YFSETQ. The CDR3 contains 15 residues. V dropped 6 bases and J dropped 6; count of bases not matched to a gene: 13. The DNA of the CDR3 is TGCGCCAGCACCCTAAGACAGGGGTCGGGCCAGACCCAGTACTTC. Protein product: CASTLRQGSGQTQYF.

The gene calls are TRBV11-2 and TRBJ2-5, with a possible D match to TRBD2 (6 bases). Trimming removed 8 bases at V and 0 bases at J, with 10 bases between. There are 13 residues in the CDR3. Germline V gives CDR1 SGHAT, CDR2 FQNNGV. The CDR3 protein is CASGRGYQETQYF. The DNA of the CDR3 is TGTGCCAGCGGTCGGGGGTACCAAGAGACCCAGTACTTC.

V and J are TRBV7-2 and TRBJ2-7, with D possibly TRBD1 on 6 matching bases. The germline V and J ends were trimmed by 1 base and 0 bases, with 16 bases remaining between them. The V gene's germline CDR1 is SGHTA and CDR2 FQGNSA. This CDR3 is 17 amino acids long. CDR3 in amino acids: CASSLVPQGTPSYEQYF. CDR3 in DNA: TGTGCCAGCAGCTTAGTCCCCCAGGGGACCCCCTCCTACGAGCAGTACTTC. Based on the CDR3 plus reference TRBV7-2 and TRBJ2-7, the full variable domain is GAGVSQSPSNKVTEKGKDVELRCDPISGHTALYWYRQSLGQGLEFLIYFQGNSAPDKSGLPSDRFSAERTGGSVSTLTIQRTQQEDSAVYLCASSLVPQGTPSYEQYFGPGTRLTVT.

This clone was recorded only once. The V gene is TRBV15, the J gene TRBJ2-5, with D unresolved. Trimming shortened V by 1 base and J by 2 bases, and 14 bases separated the two germline ends. Germline values: CDR1 LNHNV, CDR2 YYDKDF (reference sequence). This CDR3 comprises 16 residues. The CDR3 spells CATSRARATKQETQYF. The CDR3 DNA is TGTGCCACCAGCAGAGCCCGAGCGACCAAACAAGAGACCCAGTACTTC.

The chain is built from TRBV20-1 and TRBJ2-7; possibly TRBD1 for D (6 bases). This CDR3 contains 11 residues. Per germline, CDR1 DFQATT and CDR2 SNEGSKA (reference sequence). V was pared by 5 bases and J by 1 base, with 6 bases between. The CDR3 loop is CSAGQSYEQYF. CDR3 bases: TGCAGTGCTGGACAGTCCTACGAGCAGTACTTC.

The chain joins TRBV19 to TRBJ1-1, with D unresolved. CDR3 length: 13 amino acids. V was cut by 5 bases and J by 4 bases, with 11 bases left in between. Germline CDR1 and CDR2: LNHDA and SQIVND (reference sequence). The CDR3 DNA reads as TGTGCCAGTAGTGTAGGCAGAAGCACTGAAGCTTTCTTT. This gives the protein CASSVGRSTEAFF.

The chain couples TRBV30 to TRBJ1-1, with unresolved D. CDR3 length: 14 residues. Germline V CDR1 and CDR2: GTSNPN, SVGIG (reference sequence). The germline V and J ends were trimmed by 0 bases and 3 bases, with 11 bases remaining between them. The CDR3 nucleotides read TGTGCCTGGAGTGTAGGGAGTCTGGACACTGAAGCTTTCTTT. Its protein is CAWSVGSLDTEAFF.

The V call is TRBV2, the J call TRBJ2-3; TRBD1 matches at 7 bases. The CDR3 has 15 residues. Germline CDR1 and CDR2: SNHLY and FYNNEI. Unmatched junction bases numbered 1, after V lost 1 base and J lost 0 bases. CDR3 in amino acids: CASSEGTGSTDTQYF. The CDR3 DNA reads as TGTGCCAGCAGTGAAGGGACAGGAAGCACAGATACGCAGTATTTT.

The chain is built from TRBV25-1 and TRBJ2-1; 10 bases map to TRBD2. The ends lost 6 bases at V and 7 bases at J; junction bases unmatched: 9. This CDR3 is built from 15 residues. Germline values: CDR1 MGHDK, CDR2 SYGVNS. CDR3 in amino acids: CASRTTSGGGNEQFF. The CDR3 DNA follows: TGTGCCAGCAGAACAACAAGCGGGGGGGGGAATGAGCAGTTCTTC.

V gene TRBV6-1 combines with J gene TRBJ2-5; D unclear. In germline, CDR1 is MNHNS, CDR2 SASEGT. The V end was cut by 2 bases, the J end by 4 bases, with 14 bases between. The CDR3 covers 15 residues. The CDR3 protein is CASSEIENVGETQYF. Written as DNA, the CDR3 is TGTGCCAGCAGTGAAATCGAGAACGTCGGAGAGACCCAGTACTTC.

The rearrangement uses TRBV11-2 and TRBJ2-1, with a possible D match to TRBD1 (5 bases). The CDR3 runs 17 residues. Germline lookup yields CDR1 SGHAT and CDR2 FQNNGV. The V and J ends lost 4 bases and 9 bases respectively, with 25 bases between them. CDR3 bases: TGTGCCAGCAGCTCCAACCATGCCGGCGAGCGAAGGGGTGAGCAGTTCTTC. Amino acids: CASSSNHAGERRGEQFF.

This sequence joins TRBV11-3 and TRBJ2-2; TRBD1 agrees at 9 bases. The V segment lost 6 bases and the J segment 2 bases; nucleotides outside the gene matches: 1. This CDR3 region has 14 residues. Germline values: CDR1 SGHNT, CDR2 YENEEA. CDR3 nucleotide sequence: TGTGCCAGCAGGGGACAGGGTAACACCGGGGAGCTGTTTTTT. This sequence encodes CASRGQGNTGELFF.

The chain links TRBV11-2 to TRBJ2-5; tentatively, D is TRBD2 (7 bases). The V gene's germline CDR1 is SGHAT and CDR2 FQNNGV. CDR3 length: 17 amino acids. Trimming took off 5 bases at V and 0 bases at J, with 19 bases between the two ends. The DNA of the CDR3 is TGTGCCAGCAGCCCTCGTACGGGGGCGGGGGACCAAGAGACCCAGTACTTC. This codes for CASSPRTGAGDQETQYF.

This clone was picked up one time. J is TRBJ2-1 and V is TRBV6-1; D perhaps matches TRBD1 (5 bases). Trimming cost V 7 bases and J 5 bases, with 9 bases left between them. The CDR3 loop spans 12 amino acids. Germline CDR1 and CDR2: MNHNS and SASEGT. The CDR3 spells CASTKTDNEQFF. The CDR3 DNA reads as TGTGCCAGCACCAAGACAGACAATGAGCAGTTCTTC.

The chain combines TRBV5-1 with TRBJ1-6; 8 bases map to TRBD1. The J segment lost 0 bases and the V segment lost 2 bases, leaving 7 bases of the junction unmatched. From germline, CDR1 is SGHRS and CDR2 YFSETQ. This CDR3 spans 18 amino acids. The CDR3 DNA reads TGCGCCAGCAGCTTTGACACAGGGGGTAGCTCCTATAATTCACCCCTCCACTTT. This encodes CASSFDTGGSSYNSPLHF.

This clone was seen only once. The rearrangement joins TRBV4-1 to TRBJ2-7; possible D gene TRBD2, 5 bases. The germline V and J ends were trimmed by 4 bases and 3 bases, with 10 bases remaining between them. From germline, CDR1 is MGHRA and CDR2 YSYEKL. The CDR3 sequence is 13 residues long. CDR3 DNA sequence: TGCGCCAGCAGCCCGGGGTTAAGCTACGAGCAGTACTTC. Encoded protein: CASSPGLSYEQYF.

This rearrangement joins TRBV10-3 to TRBJ2-5; 12 bases match TRBD2. Germline V gene sequence: CDR1 ENHRY, CDR2 SYGVKD. The V segment lost 3 bases and the J segment 1 base; nucleotides outside the gene matches: 6. The CDR3 consists of 17 residues. The CDR3 DNA reads as TGTGCCATCAGTGAAGGGGCTAGCGGGGGGGTCCAAGAGACCCAGTACTTC. Amino acid sequence: CAISEGASGGVQETQYF.

J is TRBJ2-5 and V is TRBV7-2, with D possibly matching TRBD1 (6 bases). Trimming shortened V by 5 bases and J by 2 bases, and 12 bases separated the two germline ends. The CDR3 runs 14 residues. The V gene's germline CDR1 is SGHTA and CDR2 FQGNSA. Here the CDR3 reads CASSPLGAQETQYF. The CDR3 nucleotides read TGTGCCAGCAGCCCCCTGGGGGCGCAAGAGACCCAGTACTTC.

V and J are TRBV7-2 and TRBJ1-6, with TRBD1 matching 9 bases. The CDR3 spans 15 residues. CDR1 is SGHTA and CDR2 is FQGNSA in the germline V gene. Trimming cost V 5 bases and J 8 bases; bases outside gene matches: 7. The CDR3, as DNA: TGTGCCAGCAGCACCCGGACAGGGGTCGATTCACCCCTCCACTTT. Amino acid sequence: CASSTRTGVDSPLHF.

V and J are TRBV12-5 and TRBJ1-1; TRBD1 matches 8 bases. The V segment lost 11 bases and the J segment 4 bases; nucleotides outside the gene matches: 9. Germline values: CDR1 LGHNT, CDR2 FRNRAP. The CDR3 spans 13 residues. The CDR3 DNA is TGTGCTGGGACAGGTAGGGGTCCCACTGAAGCTTTCTTT. It yields the protein CAGTGRGPTEAFF.

This clone appeared a single time. V is TRBV4-1 and J is TRBJ1-3; 9 bases map to TRBD1. Germline V gene data show CDR1 as MGHRA and CDR2 as YSYEKL. V shed 3 bases, J shed 0 bases, and the junction held 0 bases outside the gene matches. This CDR3 is 15 amino acids long. This CDR3 reads CASSQGQGSGNTIYF. DNA of the CDR3: TGCGCCAGCAGCCAGGGACAGGGCTCTGGAAACACCATATATTTT.

The genes are TRBV5-6 and TRBJ1-3; D uncertain. The CDR3 sequence is 15 residues long. CDR1 and CDR2 from the germline V gene are SGHDT and YYEEEE. V lost 4 bases to trimming and J lost 3 bases, with 14 bases between them. CDR3 in amino acids: CASSPIGVYGNTIYF. The CDR3 DNA follows: TGTGCCAGCAGCCCGATCGGAGTTTATGGAAACACCATATATTTT.

This chain joins TRBV5-6 and TRBJ1-5; 7 positions match TRBD1. Germline V gene data show CDR1 as SGHDT and CDR2 as YYEEEE. The ends lost 2 bases at V and 0 bases at J; junction bases unmatched: 2. The CDR3 is 15 residues long. The CDR3 DNA reads as TGTGCCAGCAGCTTTGGGACAGTTAGCAATCAGCCCCAGCATTTT. It translates to CASSFGTVSNQPQHF.

The rearrangement joins TRBV5-1 to TRBJ1-1; TRBD1 matches 10 bases. Trimming at V came to 4 bases and at J to 0 bases, leaving 12 bases not matched to a gene. The CDR3 contains 18 residues. Germline assignment: CDR1 SGHRS and CDR2 YFSETQ. DNA of the CDR3: TGCGCCAGCAGCCTCTCGGCGGGACAGGGGATCATGAACACTGAAGCTTTCTTT. Its protein is CASSLSAGQGIMNTEAFF.